The rows below give T cell receptor beta chains drawn from one sample of a study of cytomegalovirus exposure and HLA in healthy donors. Assay: immunoSEQ multiplex PCR; the TCRdb copy retains only in-frame clones and omits some. The sample has some 170,000 clones; 60% to 80% are singletons. Material: PBMCs. These receptors were collected from a man in his late teens or twenties in good health and CMV-seropositive. Each CDR3 is given without its conserved first and last residue. Each record gives: V gene, J gene, CDR3 protein.

V: TRBV6-5; J: TRBJ1-5; CDR3: ASSLTGASNQPQH
V: TRBV4-2; J: TRBJ1-5; CDR3: ASSPTGDNQPQH
V: TRBV28; J: TRBJ2-1; CDR3: ASSFSSYEQF
V: TRBV6-1; J: TRBJ2-3; CDR3: ATTVLALGTDTQY
V: TRBV28; J: TRBJ1-5; CDR3: ASSLIWRQGTSQPQH
V: TRBV14; J: TRBJ1-2; CDR3: ASSQIGTVYGYT
V: TRBV30; J: TRBJ1-1; CDR3: AWSQMTGSTEAF
V: TRBV5-4; J: TRBJ1-2; CDR3: ASSLAAGDGYT
V: TRBV7-9; J: TRBJ2-5; CDR3: ASTTRPGQGAETQY
V: TRBV5-5; J: TRBJ2-7; CDR3: ASELWGGRYEQY
V: TRBV2; J: TRBJ2-7; CDR3: ASTRDSDEQY